Only one count was recorded for the clone carrying this T cell receptor beta chain. At the DNA level, this CDR3 is encoded by other sequences in the same sample as well. This entry comes from a study of blood T cell repertoires in COVID-19. Data came from immunoSEQ multiplex PCR; TCRdb stores just in-frame clones and leaves some out. The data show around 210,000 clones, around 85% seen once. Unmatched junction bases numbered 3, after V lost 1 base and J lost 7 bases. Per the germline V gene, CDR1 is KGHSH and CDR2 is LQKENI. The CDR3 is 14 residues long. This receptor was obtained from a woman in her 70s with acute or convalescent COVID-19. The rearrangement joins TRBV18 to TRBJ1-4, with TRBD1 identical over 7 bases. Input material: peripheral blood. CDR3 region: CASSPQGASEKLFF. In nucleotides, the CDR3 is TGTGCCAGCTCACCACAGGGGGCGTCTGAAAAACTGTTTTTT.